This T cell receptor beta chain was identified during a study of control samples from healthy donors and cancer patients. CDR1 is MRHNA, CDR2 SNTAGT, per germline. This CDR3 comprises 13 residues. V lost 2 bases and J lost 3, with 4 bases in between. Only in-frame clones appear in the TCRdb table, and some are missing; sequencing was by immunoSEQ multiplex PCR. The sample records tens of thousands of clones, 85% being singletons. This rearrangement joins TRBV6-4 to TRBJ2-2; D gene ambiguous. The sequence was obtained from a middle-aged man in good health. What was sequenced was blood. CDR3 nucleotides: TGTGCCAGCAGTGACAGGGACACCGGGGAGCTGTTTTTT. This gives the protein CASSDRDTGELFF.